The rows below give T cell receptor beta chains drawn from one sample of a study of blood T cell repertoires in COVID-19. Assay: immunoSEQ multiplex PCR; the TCRdb copy retains only in-frame clones and omits some. The table includes about 44,000 clones, about 70% detected once. Sequenced material: peripheral blood. The origin of the receptors is an elderly man with acute or convalescent COVID-19. Each CDR3 is given with its conserved first and last residue. A D gene is named only where the DNA matches it firmly. The size of a clone is reported for some rows only, either as once, few or many, or as a class for expanded clones.

>TRBJ2-7|.|.|TRBV19
CASSTQRQSYEQYF
TGTGCCAGTAGTACGCAGCGACAGTCCTACGAGCAGTACTTC
>TRBJ2-2|TRBD1|few|TRBV27
CASSFRQGATGELFF
TGTGCCAGCAGTTTTCGACAGGGGGCTACCGGGGAGCTGTTTTTT
>TRBJ1-5|.|few|TRBV4-1
CASSQDRGQPQHF
TGCGCCAGCAGCCAAGATAGGGGACAGCCCCAGCATTTT
>TRBJ2-6|TRBD1|.|TRBV28
CASRPGQGYPGANVLTF
TGTGCCAGCAGGCCGGGACAGGGGTACCCTGGGGCCAACGTCCTGACTTTC
>TRBJ1-5|TRBD1|few|TRBV5-8
CASRSETGVRDEPQHF
TGTGCCAGCAGGAGCGAGACAGGGGTGCGGGATGAGCCCCAGCATTTT
>TRBJ1-4|.|.|TRBV2
CASRKQGGREKLFF
TGTGCCAGCAGAAAACAGGGAGGGCGGGAAAAACTGTTTTTT
>TRBJ2-2|.|.|TRBV27
CASSFPGGGTGELFF
TGTGCCAGCAGTTTCCCCGGGGGAGGCACCGGGGAGCTGTTTTTT
>TRBJ2-4|.|.|TRBV19
CATTGPGKNIQYF
TGTGCCACCACAGGGCCGGGGAAAAACATTCAGTACTTC
>TRBJ2-7|TRBD2|few|TRBV6-5
CASSSLAGGGDYEQYF
TGTGCCAGCAGTTCATTAGCGGGAGGAGGAGACTACGAGCAGTACTTC
>TRBJ2-7|.|few|TRBV7-2
CASSLMRDYEQYF
TGTGCCAGCAGCTTAATGAGGGACTACGAGCAGTACTTC
>TRBJ2-1|TRBD2|.|TRBV19
CASSRDSGRNNEQFF
TGTGCCAGTAGTAGGGATAGCGGGAGGAACAATGAGCAGTTCTTC
>TRBJ1-5|TRBD1|.|TRBV5-1
CASSPGQGNQPQHF
TGCGCCAGCAGCCCCGGACAGGGGAACCAGCCCCAGCATTTT
>TRBJ1-2|.|many|TRBV3-1/TRBV3-2
CASSQARDTTNYGYTF
TGTGCCAGCAGCCAAGCCCGGGACACTACTAACTATGGCTACACCTTC
>TRBJ1-3|.|.|TRBV2
CASGYSRTGGNTIYF
TGTGCCAGCGGCTACTCCCGTACAGGTGGAAACACCATATATTTT
>TRBJ2-3|.|.|TRBV10-3
CATSLGRDTDTQYF
TGTGCCACCTCGCTGGGGAGAGACACAGATACGCAGTATTTT
>TRBJ2-7|TRBD1|.|TRBV5-1
CASSLRQGVYEQYF
TGCGCCAGCAGCTTGAGACAGGGGGTCTACGAGCAGTACTTC
>TRBJ1-6|.|many|TRBV30
CAWSVSGGFSSYNSPLHF
TGTGCCTGGAGTGTTTCGGGGGGCTTTTCCTCCTATAATTCACCCCTCCACTTT
>TRBJ1-6|.|.|TRBV4-1
CASSQDRVPNSPLHF
TGCGCCAGCAGCCAAGATCGGGTACCAAATTCACCCCTCCACTTT
>TRBJ2-1|.|.|TRBV29-1
CSGELGRGPYNEQFF
TGCAGCGGCGAGCTCGGCAGGGGCCCCTACAATGAGCAGTTCTTC
>TRBJ2-1|TRBD2|.|TRBV19
CASNPREGHYNEQFF
TGTGCCAGTAACCCGCGGGAGGGCCACTACAATGAGCAGTTCTTC
>TRBJ2-2|.|.|TRBV7-9
CASEPGELFF
TGTGCCAGCGAGCCCGGGGAGCTGTTTTTT
>TRBJ2-7|.|.|TRBV15
CATSSRVQHEQYF
TGTGCCACCAGCTCCAGGGTTCAACACGAGCAGTACTTC
>TRBJ1-5|.|many|TRBV19
CASTSSGANQPQHF
TGTGCCAGTACCTCAAGTGGAGCCAACCAGCCCCAGCATTTT
>TRBJ2-5|TRBD1|.|TRBV18
CASSPETGVGTQYF
TGTGCCAGCTCACCAGAGACAGGGGTGGGCACCCAGTACTTC
>TRBJ2-2|.|.|TRBV5-1
CASSLKPAAVTGELFF
TGCGCCAGCAGCTTGAAACCCGCCGCAGTCACCGGGGAGCTGTTTTTT
>TRBJ2-6|.|.|TRBV10-3
CAISESAGAGANVLTF
TGTGCCATCAGTGAGTCTGCGGGGGCCGGGGCCAACGTCCTGACTTTC
>TRBJ2-5|TRBD2|.|TRBV28
CASSLTSGRVQTQYF
TGTGCCAGCAGCCTGACTAGCGGGAGGGTTCAGACCCAGTACTTC
>TRBJ2-1|TRBD2|.|TRBV10-3
CAISTSGRAGNEQFF
TGTGCCATCTCGACTAGCGGGAGGGCGGGGAATGAGCAGTTCTTC
>TRBJ2-3|.|.|TRBV24-1
CATSDPTSRTDTQYF
TGTGCCACCAGTGATCCTACTAGCCGCACAGATACGCAGTATTTT
>TRBJ2-7|.|.|TRBV11-2
CASSPNPVSSYEQYF
TGTGCCAGCAGCCCCAACCCAGTCAGTTCCTACGAGCAGTACTTC
>TRBJ2-7|TRBD1|.|TRBV7-2
CASSLWDRGYEQYF
TGTGCCAGCAGCTTATGGGACAGGGGCTACGAGCAGTACTTC
>TRBJ2-7|.|once|TRBV7-2
CASSASRHFYEQYF
TGTGCCAGCAGCGCCTCCCGACATTTCTACGAGCAGTACTTC
>TRBJ2-2|.|.|TRBV6-5
CASTRRGFTGELFF
TGTGCCAGCACCCGGAGAGGGTTCACCGGGGAGCTGTTTTTT
>TRBJ1-3|.|few|TRBV28
CASSPTGNLRNTIYF
TGTGCCAGCAGCCCCACAGGGAATCTCCGAAACACCATATATTTT
>TRBJ2-7|.|.|TRBV2
CASKGLNSYEQYF
TGTGCCAGCAAAGGACTGAACTCCTACGAGCAGTACTTC
>TRBJ2-3|TRBD2|.|TRBV4-3
CASSQEPAGGTYTQYF
TGCGCCAGCAGCCAAGAGCCAGCGGGAGGAACGTATACGCAGTATTTT
>TRBJ1-4|.|once|TRBV28
CASSLGGGNEKLFF
TGTGCCAGCAGTTTAGGAGGCGGGAATGAAAAACTGTTTTTT
>TRBJ2-2|.|few|TRBV29-1
CSVEGLRTGELFF
TGCAGCGTTGAGGGACTGAGAACCGGGGAGCTGTTTTTT
>TRBJ1-4|TRBD1|.|TRBV3-1/TRBV3-2
CASSPTGGGEKLFF
TGTGCCAGCAGCCCAACAGGGGGCGGTGAAAAACTGTTTTTT
>TRBJ2-7|TRBD1|.|TRBV5-8
CASSPLDRGLYEQYF
TGTGCCAGCAGCCCACTAGACAGGGGGCTGTACGAGCAGTACTTC
>TRBJ2-7|.|many|TRBV27
CASSPSGYEQYF
TGTGCCAGCAGTCCCTCCGGCTACGAGCAGTACTTC
>TRBJ2-6|.|.|TRBV4-1
CASSQALAPSGANVLTF
TGCGCCAGCAGCCAAGCGCTGGCCCCCTCTGGGGCCAACGTCCTGACTTTC
>TRBJ1-5|.|.|TRBV19
CASSLRDDNQPQHF
TGTGCCAGTAGTTTAAGAGATGACAATCAGCCCCAGCATTTT
>TRBJ2-1|TRBD2|.|TRBV7-3
CASSLEAGVGYNEQFF
TGTGCCAGCAGTCTGGAAGCGGGAGTGGGATACAATGAGCAGTTCTTC
>TRBJ2-7|.|few|TRBV5-6
CASSLFFSPQEQYF
TGTGCCAGCAGCTTGTTCTTCTCCCCTCAGGAGCAGTACTTC
>TRBJ2-1|.|.|TRBV20-1
CSAAKEEQFF
TGCAGTGCTGCTAAAGAAGAGCAGTTCTTC
>TRBJ1-4|.|once|TRBV4-3
CASSRQRNEKLFF
TGCGCCAGCAGCCGACAGCGTAATGAAAAACTGTTTTTT
>TRBJ2-3|.|.|TRBV28
CASTPGRSRTDTQYF
TGTGCCAGCACCCCTGGGAGGAGTCGGACAGATACGCAGTATTTT
>TRBJ2-5|TRBD2|once|TRBV10-2
CASSGGRAAETQYF
TGCGCCAGCAGTGGAGGGAGGGCCGCAGAGACCCAGTACTTC
>TRBJ2-7|TRBD2|once|TRBV7-2
CASSLAGTKYEQYF
TGTGCCAGCAGCTTAGCCGGGACTAAGTACGAGCAGTACTTC
>TRBJ2-3|.|.|TRBV4-3
CASSQEGLTSTSTDTQYF
TGCGCCAGCAGCCAAGAGGGGCTGACAAGTACTAGCACAGATACGCAGTATTTT
>TRBJ1-5|.|.|TRBV28
CASSSPRVTPRPQHF
TGTGCCAGCAGTTCACCCAGGGTCACCCCGCGGCCCCAGCATTTT